This T cell receptor (beta chain) was recovered during a study of T cell repertoires in cytomegalovirus infection. About the study: The public TCR beta signatures pointed to both CMV infection and matching HLA type.

A single record per CDR3 protein comes from TCRdb applying MiXCR to the reads. The data show approximately 600,000 distinct CDR3 sequences, with roughly 42% seen just once and more than 40% held by the top ten. For this clonotype: The antigen is undetermined.

CDR3 length: 15 amino acids. CDR1 is SGHVS, CDR2 FNYEAQ, per germline. V gave up 5 bases and J gave up 0 bases, with 14 bases separating them. This TCR derives from a human donor in good health (CMV status not recorded). Some clones in this sample may be carry-over from other donors' samples. The chain has TRBV7-6 and TRBJ2-7; D ambiguous. The sample consisted of cultured PBMCs, taken from culture after CMV antigen stimulation. CDR3 coding DNA: TGTGCCAGCAGCCCGACCTATTCGAGCTCCTACGAGCAGTACTTC. As protein: CASSPTYSSSYEQYF.